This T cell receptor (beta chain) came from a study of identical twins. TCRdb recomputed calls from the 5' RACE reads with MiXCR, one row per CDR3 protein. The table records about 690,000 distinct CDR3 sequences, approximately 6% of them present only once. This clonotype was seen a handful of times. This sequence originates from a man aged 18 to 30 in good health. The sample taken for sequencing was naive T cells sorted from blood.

The CDR3 bases are TGTGCCACCAGCAGAGAAGGTTTTCCTGGAAACACCATATATTTT. This encodes CATSREGFPGNTIYF. The J gene is TRBJ1-3, the V gene TRBV15; D is unclear. With 0 bases removed from V and 2 bases from J, the gap between germline ends came to 8 bases. Germline V gives CDR1 LNHNV, CDR2 YYDKDF (reference sequence). CDR3 length: 15 residues.